Described below is a single T cell receptor beta chain sequence and its context. CDR1 and CDR2 from the germline V gene are MNHEY and SVGEGT. This CDR3 contains 15 residues. Trimming took 5 bases from V and 8 from J, leaving 19 bases between them. This specimen comes from a study of blood T cell repertoires in COVID-19. Here immunoSEQ multiplex PCR was the method, and the copy in TCRdb shows in-frame clones only, minus some. The sample includes almost 85,000 clones, 85% to 90% seen only once; the top ten take approximately 1%. The chain has TRBV6-2 or TRBV6-3 and TRBJ2-1; D perhaps matches TRBD2 (5 bases). The clonotype comes from a woman aged 45-59 years with acute COVID-19. The sample consisted of PBMCs or T cells enriched from blood (not recorded which). CDR3 nucleotide sequence: TGTGCCAGCAGTGACCGGACTCCAGGTGGGGATGAGCAGTTCTTC. Translated: CASSDRTPGGDEQFF.